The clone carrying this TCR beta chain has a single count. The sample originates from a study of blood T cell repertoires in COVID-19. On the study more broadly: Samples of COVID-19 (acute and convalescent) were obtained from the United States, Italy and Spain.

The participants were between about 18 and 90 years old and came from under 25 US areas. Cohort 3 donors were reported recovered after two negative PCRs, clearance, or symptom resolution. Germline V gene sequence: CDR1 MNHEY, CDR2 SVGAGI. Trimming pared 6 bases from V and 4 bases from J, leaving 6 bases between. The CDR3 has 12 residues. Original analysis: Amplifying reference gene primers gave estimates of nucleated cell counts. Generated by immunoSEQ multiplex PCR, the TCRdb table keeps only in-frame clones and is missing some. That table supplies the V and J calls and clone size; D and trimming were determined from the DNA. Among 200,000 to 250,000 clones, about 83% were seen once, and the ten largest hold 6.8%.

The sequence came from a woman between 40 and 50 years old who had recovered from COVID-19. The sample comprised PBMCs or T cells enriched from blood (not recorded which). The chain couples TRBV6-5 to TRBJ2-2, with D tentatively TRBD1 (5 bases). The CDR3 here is CASRRGTGELFF. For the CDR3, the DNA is TGTGCCAGCAGAAGGGGCACCGGGGAGCTGTTTTTT.